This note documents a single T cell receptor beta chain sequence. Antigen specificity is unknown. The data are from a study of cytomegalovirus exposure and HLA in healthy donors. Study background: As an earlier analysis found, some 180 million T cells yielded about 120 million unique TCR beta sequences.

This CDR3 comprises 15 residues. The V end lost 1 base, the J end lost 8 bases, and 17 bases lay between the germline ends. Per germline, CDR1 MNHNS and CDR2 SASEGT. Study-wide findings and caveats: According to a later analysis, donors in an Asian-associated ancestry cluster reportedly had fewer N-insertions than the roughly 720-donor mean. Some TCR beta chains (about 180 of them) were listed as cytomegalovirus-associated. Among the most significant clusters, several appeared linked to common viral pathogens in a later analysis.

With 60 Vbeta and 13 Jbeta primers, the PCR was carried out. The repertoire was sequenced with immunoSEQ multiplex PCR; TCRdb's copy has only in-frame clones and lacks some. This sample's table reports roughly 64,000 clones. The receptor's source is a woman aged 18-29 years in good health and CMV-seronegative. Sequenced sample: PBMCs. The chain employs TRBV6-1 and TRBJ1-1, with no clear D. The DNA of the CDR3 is TGTGCCAGCAGTGAAGTAGTCCGGGGAGTAGGGGAAGCTTTCTTT. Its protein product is CASSEVVRGVGEAFF.